This T cell receptor beta chain was sequenced for a study of radiotherapy plus CTLA-4 blockade in lung cancer. Overall study results and limits: TCR clones originating in tumors grew in number in blood after radiotherapy plus ipilimumab.

Clones were sequenced by immunoSEQ multiplex PCR, and TCRdb holds only the in-frame ones, with some missing. Here the sample spans 60,000 or so clones, around 80% being singletons. For this clone: Antigen specificity is unknown.

The clonotype originates from a human donor with non-small cell lung cancer who had a partial response to radiotherapy plus ipilimumab. The sample here was peripheral blood, taken from a patient treated with radiotherapy plus ipilimumab.

CDR3 protein: CASSLSGGAQETQYF. The CDR3 DNA reads as TGCGCCAGCAGCTTGTCGGGGGGGGCCCAGGAGACCCAGTACTTC. The chain is built from TRBV5-1 and TRBJ2-5; 8 positions agree with TRBD2. CDR1 SGHRS and CDR2 YFSETQ come from the germline V gene. The CDR3 has 15 amino acids. With V trimmed by 1 base and J by 5 bases, 7 bases remained unmatched.